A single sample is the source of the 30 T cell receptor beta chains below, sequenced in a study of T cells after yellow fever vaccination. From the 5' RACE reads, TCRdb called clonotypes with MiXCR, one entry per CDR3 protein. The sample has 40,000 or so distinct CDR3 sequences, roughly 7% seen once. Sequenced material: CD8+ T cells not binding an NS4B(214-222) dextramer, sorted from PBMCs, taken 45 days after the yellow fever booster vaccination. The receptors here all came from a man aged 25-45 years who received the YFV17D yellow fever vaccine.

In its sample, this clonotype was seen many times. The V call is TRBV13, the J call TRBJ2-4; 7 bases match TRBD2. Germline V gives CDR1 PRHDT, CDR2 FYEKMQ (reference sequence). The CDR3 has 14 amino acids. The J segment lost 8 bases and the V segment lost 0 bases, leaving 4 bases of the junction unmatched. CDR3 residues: CASSLGGSGYIQYF. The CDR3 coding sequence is TGTGCCAGCAGCTTAGGAGGTAGCGGGTACATTCAGTACTTC. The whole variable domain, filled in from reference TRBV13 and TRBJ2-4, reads AAGVIQSPRHLIKEKRETATLKCYPIPRHDTVYWYQQGPGQDPQFLISFYEKMQSDKGSIPDRFSAQQFSDYHSELNMSSLELGDSALYFCASSLGGSGYIQYFGAGTRLSVL.

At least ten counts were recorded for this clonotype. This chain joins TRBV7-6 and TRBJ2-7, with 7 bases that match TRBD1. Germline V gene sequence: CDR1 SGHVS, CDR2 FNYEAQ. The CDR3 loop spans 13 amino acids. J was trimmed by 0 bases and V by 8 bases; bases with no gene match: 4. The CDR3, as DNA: TGTGCCAGCCGGGACAGCAGCTCCTACGAGCAGTACTTC. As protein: CASRDSSSYEQYF. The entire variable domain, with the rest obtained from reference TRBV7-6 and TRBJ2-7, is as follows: GAGVSQSPRYKVTKRGQDVALRCDPISGHVSLYWYRQALGQGPEFLTYFNYEAQQDKSGLPNDRFSAERPEGSISTLTIQRTEQRDSAMYRCASRDSSSYEQYFGPGTRLTVT.

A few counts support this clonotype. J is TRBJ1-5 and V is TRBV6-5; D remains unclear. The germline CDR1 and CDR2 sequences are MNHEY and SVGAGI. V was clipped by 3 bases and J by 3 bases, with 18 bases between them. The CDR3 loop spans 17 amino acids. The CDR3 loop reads CASSYSWETNLNQPQHF. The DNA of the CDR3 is TGTGCCAGCAGTTATTCCTGGGAAACAAACCTCAATCAGCCCCAGCATTTT.

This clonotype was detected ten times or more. The CDR3 coding sequence is TGTGCCAGCAGTAACAGGGGAATGAGGGTCGACACTGAAGCTTTCTTT. Protein: CASSNRGMRVDTEAFF. The rearrangement links TRBV11-1 to TRBJ1-1, with 7 bases fitting TRBD1. The CDR3 extends over 16 amino acids. Germline V gives CDR1 SGHAT, CDR2 FQDESV (reference sequence). The V segment lost 6 bases and the J segment 3 bases; nucleotides outside the gene matches: 13.

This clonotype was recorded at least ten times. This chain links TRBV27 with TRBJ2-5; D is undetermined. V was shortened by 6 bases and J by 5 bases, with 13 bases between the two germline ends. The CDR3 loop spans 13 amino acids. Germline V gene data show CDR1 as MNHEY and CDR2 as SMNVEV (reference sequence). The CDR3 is CASRLAHWETQYF. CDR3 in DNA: TGTGCCAGCAGGTTGGCGCACTGGGAGACCCAGTACTTC.

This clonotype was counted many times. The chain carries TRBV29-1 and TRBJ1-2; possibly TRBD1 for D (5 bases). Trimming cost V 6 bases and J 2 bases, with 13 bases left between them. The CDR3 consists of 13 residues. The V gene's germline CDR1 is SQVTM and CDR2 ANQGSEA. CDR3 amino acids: CSVAGTGNYGYTF. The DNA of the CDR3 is TGCAGCGTGGCCGGGACGGGGAACTATGGCTACACCTTC. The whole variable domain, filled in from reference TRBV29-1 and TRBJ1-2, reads SAVISQKPSRDICQRGTSLTIQCQVDSQVTMMFWYRQQPGQSLTLIATANQGSEATYESGFVIDKFPISRPNLTFSTLTVSNMSPEDSSIYLCSVAGTGNYGYTFGSGTRLTVV.

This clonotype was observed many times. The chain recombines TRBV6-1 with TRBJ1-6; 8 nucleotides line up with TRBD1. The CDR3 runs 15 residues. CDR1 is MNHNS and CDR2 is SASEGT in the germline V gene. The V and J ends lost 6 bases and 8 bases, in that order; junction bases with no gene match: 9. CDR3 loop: CASRSPGQEYSPLHF. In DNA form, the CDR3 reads TGTGCCAGCAGATCTCCGGGACAGGAGTATTCACCCCTCCACTTT.

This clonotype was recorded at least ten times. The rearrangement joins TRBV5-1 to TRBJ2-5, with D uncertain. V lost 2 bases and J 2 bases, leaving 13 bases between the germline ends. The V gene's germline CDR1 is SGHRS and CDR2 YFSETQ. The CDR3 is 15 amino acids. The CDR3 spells CASSFPGKLQETQYF. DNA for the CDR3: TGCGCCAGCAGCTTTCCCGGAAAGCTGCAAGAGACCCAGTACTTC.

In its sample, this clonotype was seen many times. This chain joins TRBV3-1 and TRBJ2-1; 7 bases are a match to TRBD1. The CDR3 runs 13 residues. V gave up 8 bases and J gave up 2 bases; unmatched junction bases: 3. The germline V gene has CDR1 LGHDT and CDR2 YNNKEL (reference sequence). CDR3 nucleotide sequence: TGTGCCAGCGGACAGGATACCTACAATGAGCAGTTCTTC. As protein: CASGQDTYNEQFF.

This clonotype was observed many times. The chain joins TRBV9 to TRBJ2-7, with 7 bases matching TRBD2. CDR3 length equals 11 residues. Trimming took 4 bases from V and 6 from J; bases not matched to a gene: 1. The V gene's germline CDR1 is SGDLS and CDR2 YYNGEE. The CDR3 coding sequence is TGTGCCAGCAGCCCGGGGGGCGAGCAGTACTTC. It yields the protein CASSPGGEQYF.

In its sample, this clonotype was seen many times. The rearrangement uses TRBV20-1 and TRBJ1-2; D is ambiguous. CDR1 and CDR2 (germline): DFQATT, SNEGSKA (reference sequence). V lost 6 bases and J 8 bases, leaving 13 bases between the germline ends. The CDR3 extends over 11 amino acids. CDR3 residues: CSAALSGGYTF. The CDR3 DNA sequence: TGCAGTGCCGCCCTTTCCGGAGGCTACACCTTC.

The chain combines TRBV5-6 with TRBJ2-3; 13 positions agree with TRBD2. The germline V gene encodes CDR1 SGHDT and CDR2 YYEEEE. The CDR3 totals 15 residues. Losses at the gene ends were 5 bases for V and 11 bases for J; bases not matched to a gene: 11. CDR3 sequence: CASSKTSGRWFLQYF. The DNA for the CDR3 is TGTGCCAGCAGTAAGACTAGCGGGAGGTGGTTTTTGCAGTATTTT.

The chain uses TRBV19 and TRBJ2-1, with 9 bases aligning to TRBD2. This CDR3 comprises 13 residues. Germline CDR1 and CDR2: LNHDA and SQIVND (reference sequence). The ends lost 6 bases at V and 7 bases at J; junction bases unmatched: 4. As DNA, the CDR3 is TGTGCCAGTAGGACTAGCGGAGGGAATGAGCAGTTCTTC. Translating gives CASRTSGGNEQFF. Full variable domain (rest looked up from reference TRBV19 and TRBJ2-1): DGGITQSPKYLFRKEGQNVTLSCEQNLNHDAMYWYRQDPGQGLRLIYYSQIVNDFQKGDIAEGYSVSREKKESFPLTVTSAQKNPTAFYLCASRTSGGNEQFFGPGTRLTVL.

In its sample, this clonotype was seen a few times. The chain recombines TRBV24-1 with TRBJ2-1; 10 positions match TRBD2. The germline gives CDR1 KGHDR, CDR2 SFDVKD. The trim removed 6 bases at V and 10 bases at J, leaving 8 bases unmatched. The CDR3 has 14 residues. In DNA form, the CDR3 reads TGTGCCACCAGTCGCCTAGCGGGAGATCAGGAGCAGTTCTTC. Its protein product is CATSRLAGDQEQFF.

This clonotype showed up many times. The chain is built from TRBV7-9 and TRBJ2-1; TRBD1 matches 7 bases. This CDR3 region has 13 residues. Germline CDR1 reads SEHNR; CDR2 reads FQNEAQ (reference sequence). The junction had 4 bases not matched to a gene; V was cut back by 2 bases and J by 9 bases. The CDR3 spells CASSLLQGLEQFF. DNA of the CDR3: TGTGCCAGCAGCTTACTACAGGGGCTTGAGCAGTTCTTC.

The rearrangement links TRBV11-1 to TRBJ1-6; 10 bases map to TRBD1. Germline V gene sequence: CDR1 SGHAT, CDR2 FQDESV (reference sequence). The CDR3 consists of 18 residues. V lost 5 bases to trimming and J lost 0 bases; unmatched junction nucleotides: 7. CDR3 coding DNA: TGTGCCAGCAGCGTGGGACAGGGGTCAAGCTCCTATAATTCACCCCTCCACTTT. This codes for CASSVGQGSSSYNSPLHF.

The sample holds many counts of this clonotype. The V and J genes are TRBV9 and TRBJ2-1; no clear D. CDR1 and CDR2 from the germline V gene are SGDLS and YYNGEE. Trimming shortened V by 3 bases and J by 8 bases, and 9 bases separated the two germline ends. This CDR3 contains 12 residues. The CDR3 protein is CASSDPSHEQFF. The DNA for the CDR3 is TGTGCCAGCAGCGATCCCTCCCATGAGCAGTTCTTC.

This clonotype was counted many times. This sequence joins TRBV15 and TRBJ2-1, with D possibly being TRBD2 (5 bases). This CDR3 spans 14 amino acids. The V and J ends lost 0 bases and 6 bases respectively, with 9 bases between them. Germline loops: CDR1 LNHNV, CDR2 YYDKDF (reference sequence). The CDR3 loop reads CATSREYSGNEQFF. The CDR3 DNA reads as TGTGCCACCAGCAGAGAGTACAGCGGCAATGAGCAGTTCTTC.

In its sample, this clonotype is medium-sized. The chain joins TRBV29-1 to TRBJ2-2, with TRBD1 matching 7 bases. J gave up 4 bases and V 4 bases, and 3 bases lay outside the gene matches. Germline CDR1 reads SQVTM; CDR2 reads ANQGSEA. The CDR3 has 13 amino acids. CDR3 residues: CSVADRVTGELFF. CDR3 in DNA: TGCAGCGTTGCTGACAGGGTCACCGGGGAGCTGTTTTTT.

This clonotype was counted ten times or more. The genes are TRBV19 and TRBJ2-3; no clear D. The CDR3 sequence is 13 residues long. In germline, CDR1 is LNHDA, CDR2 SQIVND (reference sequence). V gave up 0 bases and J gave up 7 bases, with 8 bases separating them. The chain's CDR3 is CASSIDLGNTQYF. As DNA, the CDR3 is TGTGCCAGTAGTATAGATCTAGGTAATACGCAGTATTTT.

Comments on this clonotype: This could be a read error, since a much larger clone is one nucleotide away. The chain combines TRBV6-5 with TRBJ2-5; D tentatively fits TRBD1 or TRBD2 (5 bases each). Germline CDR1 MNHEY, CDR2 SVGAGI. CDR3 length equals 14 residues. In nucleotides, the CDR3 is TGTGCCAGCGGTTACGGGGCGTACCAAGAGACCCAGTACTTC. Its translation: CASGYGAYQETQYF.

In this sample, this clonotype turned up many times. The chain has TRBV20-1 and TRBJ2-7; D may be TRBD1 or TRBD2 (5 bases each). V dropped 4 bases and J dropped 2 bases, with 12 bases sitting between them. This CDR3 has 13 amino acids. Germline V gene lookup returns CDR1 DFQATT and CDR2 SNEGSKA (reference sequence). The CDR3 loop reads CSANTGRTYEQYF. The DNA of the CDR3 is TGCAGTGCTAACACGGGACGGACCTACGAGCAGTACTTC.

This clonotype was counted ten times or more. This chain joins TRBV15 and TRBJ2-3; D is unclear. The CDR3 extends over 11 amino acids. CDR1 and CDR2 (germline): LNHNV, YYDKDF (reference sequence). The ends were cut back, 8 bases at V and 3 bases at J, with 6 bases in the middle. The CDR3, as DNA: TGTGCCACCTCCTCGACAGATACGCAGTATTTT. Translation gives CATSSTDTQYF.

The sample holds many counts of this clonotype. The CDR3 here is CASSQELAGEDEQYF. CDR3 sequence (DNA): TGCGCCAGCAGCCAAGAACTAGCGGGAGAGGATGAGCAGTACTTC. The rearrangement joins TRBV4-3 to TRBJ2-7; 11 bases are a match to TRBD2. Trimming took 0 bases from V and 7 from J; bases not matched to a gene: 5. In germline, CDR1 is LGHNA, CDR2 YSLEER. The CDR3 is 15 amino acids.

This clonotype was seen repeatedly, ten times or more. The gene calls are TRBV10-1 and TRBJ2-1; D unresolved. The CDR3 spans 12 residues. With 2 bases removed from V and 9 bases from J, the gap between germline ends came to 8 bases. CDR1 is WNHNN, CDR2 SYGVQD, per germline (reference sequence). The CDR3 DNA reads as TGCGCCAGCAGTGAGGTTTTCGGTGAGCAGTTCTTC. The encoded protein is CASSEVFGEQFF.

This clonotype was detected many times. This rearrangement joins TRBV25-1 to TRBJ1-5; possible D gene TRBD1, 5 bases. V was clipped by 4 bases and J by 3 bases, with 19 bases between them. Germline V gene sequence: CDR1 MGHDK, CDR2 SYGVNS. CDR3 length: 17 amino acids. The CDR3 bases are TGTGCCAGCAGTGTCGGGGGGAGACAGCCTTACAATCAGCCCCAGCATTTT. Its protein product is CASSVGGRQPYNQPQHF. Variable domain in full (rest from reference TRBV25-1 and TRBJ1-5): EADIYQTPRYLVIGTGKKITLECSQTMGHDKMYWYQQDPGMELHLIHYSYGVNSTEKGDLSSESTVSRIRTEHFPLTLESARPSHTSQYLCASSVGGRQPYNQPQHFGDGTRLSIL.

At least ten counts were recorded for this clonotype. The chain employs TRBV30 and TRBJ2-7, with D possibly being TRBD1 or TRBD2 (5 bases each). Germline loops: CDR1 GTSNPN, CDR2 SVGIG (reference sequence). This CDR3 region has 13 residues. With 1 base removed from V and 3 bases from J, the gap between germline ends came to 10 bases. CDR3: CAWSDGTDYEQYF. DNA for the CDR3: TGTGCCTGGAGTGACGGGACGGACTACGAGCAGTACTTC.

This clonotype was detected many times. The CDR3 DNA is TGTGCCAGCAGCCTGAACACCCATGAGCAGTTCTTC. The encoded protein is CASSLNTHEQFF. The rearrangement joins TRBV6-2 or TRBV6-3 to TRBJ2-1; D call uncertain. The germline CDR1 and CDR2 sequences are MNHEY and SVGEGT. This CDR3 is 12 amino acids long. Trimming stripped 6 bases from V and 8 bases from J, with 11 bases between.

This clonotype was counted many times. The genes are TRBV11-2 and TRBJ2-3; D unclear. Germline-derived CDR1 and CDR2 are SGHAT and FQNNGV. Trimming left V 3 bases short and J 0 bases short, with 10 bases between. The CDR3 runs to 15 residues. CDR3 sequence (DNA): TGTGCCAGCAGCTTTACCCGGGTTAGCACAGATACGCAGTATTTT. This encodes CASSFTRVSTDTQYF.

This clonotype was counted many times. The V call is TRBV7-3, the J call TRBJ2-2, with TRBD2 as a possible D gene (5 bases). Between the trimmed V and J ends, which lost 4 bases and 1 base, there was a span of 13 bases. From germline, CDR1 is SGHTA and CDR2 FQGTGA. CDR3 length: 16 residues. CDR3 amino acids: CASSSLDRENTGELFF. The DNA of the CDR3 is TGTGCCAGCAGCTCCCTAGATCGGGAGAACACCGGGGAGCTGTTTTTT.